This is a list of T cell receptor beta chains from one sample in a study of long-term antiretroviral therapy in people with HIV. Method: immunoSEQ multiplex PCR; TCRdb's copy keeps in-frame clones and lacks some. The sample carries 25,000 to 35,000 clones, 97% recorded once. Source: unsorted PBMCs, taken 6.9 years after starting antiretroviral therapy. The receptors derive from a man aged 30-40 years with HIV. Both conserved end residues are part of each CDR3. D genes are given only for firm matches. Expanded clones are given a class, and other clones once, few, many or no size at all.

TRBV7-2	TRBJ2-7	-	15	-	CASSLEAHPAREQYF	TGTGCCAGTTCACTAGAAGCCCATCCCGCTCGCGAGCAGTACTTC
TRBV13	TRBJ1-2	-	12	-	CASSLGRDGYTF	TGTGCCAGCAGCTTAGGTCGCGATGGCTACACCTTC
TRBV9	TRBJ2-2	-	13	once	CATRNENTGELFF	TGTGCCACCCGTAATGAAAACACCGGGGAGCTGTTTTTT
TRBV29-1	TRBJ1-2	-	13	once	CSVEGEFRDGYTF	TGCAGCGTTGAGGGGGAATTCAGGGATGGCTACACCTTC
TRBV7-8	TRBJ2-1	TRBD2	15	once	CASSSAGTRVNEQFF	TGTGCCAGCAGCTCCGCCGGGACTAGGGTCAATGAGCAGTTCTTC
TRBV21-1	TRBJ1-1	-	11	-	CASLTGSRAFF	TGTGCCAGCTTGACAGGATCGAGGGCTTTCTTT
TRBV2	TRBJ2-3	TRBD1	14	-	CASSTDRGADTQYF	TGTGCCAGCAGTACTGACAGGGGGGCAGATACGCAGTATTTT
TRBV6-1	TRBJ2-3	-	14	-	CASSPRGYTDTQYF	TGTGCCAGCAGTCCCAGGGGATACACAGATACGCAGTATTTT
TRBV13	TRBJ2-3	-	15	-	CASSIRDFHTDTQYF	TGTGCCAGCAGCATCCGGGACTTCCACACAGATACGCAGTATTTT
TRBV7-2	TRBJ1-2	-	13	once	CASSLYGRLGYTF	TGTGCCAGCAGCTTATACGGCAGATTGGGCTACACCTTC
TRBV27	TRBJ2-5	-	14	-	CASSYHREEETQYF	TGTGCCAGCAGTTATCACAGGGAAGAAGAGACCCAGTACTTC
TRBV9	TRBJ2-1	-	13	-	CASSPPLVNEQFF	TGTGCCAGCAGCCCCCCTTTAGTAAATGAGCAGTTCTTC
TRBV12-5	TRBJ2-2	-	19	-	CASGFGPDGGRGNTGELFF	TGTGCTAGTGGTTTCGGCCCGGACGGAGGACGGGGGAACACCGGGGAGCTGTTTTTT
TRBV4-2	TRBJ2-3	TRBD2	17	-	CASSISRGGLADLTQYF	TGTGCCAGCAGCATTAGTAGGGGCGGACTAGCGGACCTCACGCAGTATTTT
TRBV6-8	TRBJ1-6	TRBD1	12	-	CGAQGWNSPLHF	TGTGGCGCACAGGGGTGGAATTCACCCCTCCACTTT
TRBV6-1	TRBJ1-1	TRBD1	13	-	CASSGQGFVEAFF	TGTGCCAGCAGCGGACAGGGATTTGTTGAAGCTTTCTTT
TRBV12-5	TRBJ2-1	-	16	-	CASGPSTSLLFYEQFF	TGTGCTAGTGGCCCCTCAACTAGCCTGCTTTTTTATGAGCAGTTCTTC
TRBV5-1	TRBJ2-7	-	14	-	CASSLVQGPGEQYF	TGCGCCAGCAGCTTGGTTCAGGGGCCGGGGGAGCAGTACTTC
TRBV6-5	TRBJ2-3	-	14	-	CASSWGTSTDTQYF	TGTGCCAGCAGTTGGGGGACTAGCACAGATACGCAGTATTTT
TRBV7-2	TRBJ1-1	-	14	-	CASSPDMSYTEAFF	TGTGCCAGCAGCCCAGATATGTCTTACACTGAAGCTTTCTTT
TRBV5-1	TRBJ1-1	-	13	-	CASSLDVNTEAFF	TGCGCCAGCAGCTTGGATGTGAACACTGAAGCTTTCTTT
TRBV9	TRBJ2-1	TRBD2	15	once	CASSVFDSGGIEQFF	TGTGCCAGCAGCGTATTTGATAGCGGGGGCATTGAGCAGTTCTTC
TRBV25-1	TRBJ1-6	-	14	-	CASSEFVGRSPLHF	TGTGCCAGCAGTGAATTCGTAGGGAGGTCACCCCTCCACTTT
TRBV11-3	TRBJ1-2	-	10	-	CASPPVGYTF	TGTGCCAGCCCACCTGTCGGCTACACCTTC
TRBV7-2	TRBJ1-5	-	15	few	CASSSARGQGQPQHF	TGTGCCAGCAGCTCGGCTCGGGGGCAAGGACAGCCCCAGCATTTT
TRBV4-2	TRBJ1-5	-	15	-	CASSQVPGSNQPQHF	TGTGCCAGCAGCCAAGTTCCGGGTAGCAATCAGCCCCAGCATTTT
TRBV5-6	TRBJ2-2	TRBD2	13	-	CASSSPLAWELFF	TGTGCCAGCAGCTCACCACTAGCGTGGGAGCTGTTTTTT
TRBV5-4	TRBJ2-3	TRBD2	17	-	CASSHVGGDSSTDTQYF	TGTGCCAGCAGCCATGTCGGGGGGGACTCTAGCACAGATACGCAGTATTTT
TRBV29-1	TRBJ1-2	-	15	-	CSAADRSSLRYGYTF	TGCAGCGCCGCCGACAGATCCTCTCTTCGCTATGGCTACACCTTC
TRBV7-9	TRBJ1-2	TRBD1	11	-	CASDRGDGYTF	TGTGCCAGCGACAGGGGAGACGGCTACACCTTC
TRBV19	TRBJ2-1	-	17	-	CASSIAGTPGSYNEQFF	TGTGCCAGTAGTATCGCCGGGACCCCAGGTTCCTACAATGAGCAGTTCTTC
TRBV5-1	TRBJ2-5	-	16	-	CASSLGSLRLIETQYF	TGCGCCAGCAGCTTGGGTTCCCTGAGACTCATAGAGACCCAGTACTTC
TRBV7-8	TRBJ2-1	-	15	once	CASSQGGGLYNEQFF	TGTGCCAGCAGCCAAGGGGGAGGGCTTTACAATGAGCAGTTCTTC
TRBV19	TRBJ1-1	-	12	-	CASKRGGTEAFF	TGTGCCAGCAAAAGAGGGGGCACTGAAGCTTTCTTT
TRBV11-2	TRBJ2-1	-	13	-	CASKWETSNEQFF	TGTGCCAGCAAGTGGGAGACGTCCAATGAGCAGTTCTTC
TRBV29-1	TRBJ1-1	-	12	-	CSVEDLVGEAFF	TGCAGCGTTGAAGATCTTGTAGGAGAAGCTTTCTTT
TRBV7-8	TRBJ1-2	TRBD1	14	-	CASSPSGTGGGYTF	TGTGCCAGCAGCCCATCCGGGACAGGGGGCGGCTACACCTTC
TRBV7-3	TRBJ2-3	TRBD1	14	-	CASSQGTATDTQYF	TGTGCCAGCAGCCAAGGGACAGCCACAGATACGCAGTATTTT
TRBV4-1	TRBJ1-5	-	13	-	CASSQVGNQPQHF	TGCGCCAGCAGCCAAGTGGGGAATCAGCCCCAGCATTTT
TRBV4-1	TRBJ2-5	-	18	-	CASSQTTWNRTEKETQYF	TGCGCCAGCAGCCAGACTACTTGGAATCGGACCGAGAAAGAGACCCAGTACTTC
TRBV7-8	TRBJ1-4	TRBD1	12	-	CASTGGVEKLFF	TGTGCCAGCACAGGGGGTGTTGAAAAACTGTTTTTT
TRBV14	TRBJ2-7	-	13	-	CASSQWRRLEQYF	TGTGCCAGCAGCCAATGGCGACGGCTTGAGCAGTACTTC
TRBV2	TRBJ2-5	-	13	once	CASTLDGGETQYF	TGTGCCAGCACCTTGGATGGTGGGGAGACCCAGTACTTC
TRBV5-6	TRBJ2-1	-	12	-	CASSSYTNEQFF	TGTGCCAGCAGCTCCTACACCAATGAGCAGTTCTTC
TRBV7-2	TRBJ2-3	-	13	-	CASSLGVIDTQYF	TGTGCCAGCAGCTTAGGAGTAATAGATACGCAGTATTTT
TRBV10-3	TRBJ2-3	-	12	-	CAISGSTDTQYF	TGTGCCATCTCCGGGAGCACAGATACGCAGTATTTT
TRBV7-7	TRBJ2-2	-	14	-	CASSLAPVAGELFF	TGTGCTAGCAGCTTAGCGCCCGTGGCTGGGGAGCTGTTTTTT
TRBV30	TRBJ2-5	-	14	-	CAWSRTGTTETQYF	TGTGCCTGGAGTCGTACGGGGACCACAGAGACCCAGTACTTC
TRBV14	TRBJ1-2	-	14	-	CASSVVGGAYGYTF	TGTGCCAGCAGCGTGGTGGGGGGCGCGTATGGCTACACCTTC
TRBV6-5	TRBJ1-6	-	15	-	CASSYSTGTHSPLHF	TGTGCCAGCAGTTACTCAACAGGGACTCATTCACCCCTCCACTTT
TRBV6-6	TRBJ1-5	-	14	-	CASSYLGGDQPQHF	TGTGCCAGCAGTTACTTGGGGGGGGATCAGCCCCAGCATTTT
TRBV6-1	TRBJ2-2	-	13	-	CASMAGTTGELFF	TGTGCCAGCATGGCAGGTACCACCGGGGAGCTGTTTTTT
TRBV29-1	TRBJ2-3	-	13	-	CSTGTPSTDTQYF	TGCAGCACAGGAACACCTAGCACAGATACGCAGTATTTT